The present T cell receptor (beta chain) was sequenced within a study of T cells in Graves' hyperthyroidism and ophthalmopathy (dated by TCRdb to about 2019). Concerning the study at large: Peripheral blood samples were taken at initial diagnosis, before any treatment was given. After blood sampling, hyperthyroidism patients were treated with methimazole at a starting dose of 30 mg daily, and ophthalmopathy patients were treated with high-dose intravenous methylprednisolone. TCR V-J signatures able to tell the groups apart were searched for in a discovery cohort of 100 patients, of whom roughly 42 had Graves' ophthalmopathy and about 60 had stable Graves' hyperthyroidism. Thyroid tissue and blood T-cell repertoires from six Graves' hyperthyroidism patients were also compared in the study. TCR Vbeta CDR3 sequencing of some 140 peripheral blood samples (fewer than 45 ophthalmopathy, about 75 hyperthyroidism and approximately 17 progressor patients) is reported in the paper. The 100 discovery patients were randomly divided into training and test sets at a 7:3 ratio. Whether ophthalmopathy could be predicted prospectively was tested in an independent validation cohort made up of fewer than 20 hyperthyroidism patients plus 17 patients who later progressed to ophthalmopathy. The research as a whole found: In validation, progression to ophthalmopathy was predicted by the model with more than 65% sensitivity and about 72% specificity, a median of around 5.9 months before onset. In cross-validation, a model built on a 13 V-J signature told ophthalmopathy apart from stable hyperthyroidism with under 90% sensitivity and 81% to 82% specificity, and in testing the same model reached 80%/75%. Sample size was not statistically predetermined, and investigators were not blinded to group allocation. Most expanded thyroid clonotypes (frequency above 0.001) were also found in blood, which suggests that blood repertoires may mirror thyroid immune responses.

Amplification of TCR beta CDR3 regions was carried out from RNA transcripts. The first round of RT-PCR for the TCR CDR3 was performed with the HTBI primer set and the Qiagen OneStep RT-PCR kit. The libraries were constructed in a second round of multiplex PCR and then size-selected and purified. The libraries were sequenced on an Illumina HiSeq2000 using paired-end 100 bp reads. Per the authors' processing: SOAPnuke was used to process the raw data, removing reads that contained adapters or uncalled bases, had a mean Phred below 15, or lacked an exact match to the constant primer or identifier. High-quality paired reads were merged with COPE v1.2.5, and unique nucleotide sequences were defined as clonotypes. MiTCR v1.1 was used to align clonotypes to the IMGT TRBV, TRBD and TRBJ reference segments. Analysis was restricted to V-J combinations with a frequency above 0.0001, which covered 99% to 99.2% of repertoires. A TCS score was defined as the ratio of F50 (clonal expansion) to E x V (chaos), with BLOSUM62-based TCRdist applied between CDR3 peptides within each V-J. Welch's t-statistics and random forest reduced several hundred V-J features to 13, which were used in a naive Bayes classifier (R e1071). Using fastp trimming at Q25 and MiXCR clonotype assembly, TCRdb reanalyzed the public sequencing data and kept in-frame beta chains. For every CDR3 protein sequence, its rows merge into one entry that carries the most common genes and DNA. The V and J calls were determined by TCRdb, not by the authors. The table for this sample lists 490,000 or so distinct CDR3 sequences; approximately 20% of them were counted only once. Roughly 44% of the sample is taken by the ten largest.

Ophthalmopathy patients had moderately to severely active disease, with a Clinical Activity Score of 3 or more, a NOSPECS grade of 4 or more, and a disease duration of less than 3 months. Exclusion was applied to patients with uncontrolled infections, other autoimmune diseases, pregnancy or lactation. Clinical symptoms, serum thyroxine and TRAb, thyroid ultrasound, and orbital computed tomography formed the basis for the diagnoses. Ficoll-Paque density gradient centrifugation was used to isolate PBMCs from around 9.1 ml of fresh peripheral blood. Total RNA was extracted with Trizol reagent, and quality was checked on an Agilent 2100 Bioanalyzer. This clonotype was observed many times. Its target antigen remains unknown. There are no base qualities to consult, and no much larger clone falls within one base. According to the germline V gene (reference sequence), CDR1 reads MNHEY and CDR2 reads SMNVEV. The CDR3 runs 13 amino acids, cysteine and phenylalanine included. Only CDR3 DNA is held: 39 bases, read in frame from base 1. V is clipped by 5 bases and J by 2 bases, and the sequence between their germline boundaries is 10 bases long.

The chain links TRBV27 with TRBJ2-7; D gene: possibly TRBD1, on 6 matching bases. This clonotype originated in a man aged 35 to 55 with Graves' ophthalmopathy. Sequenced sample: blood. The DNA sequence is as follows: TGTGCCAGCAGTCGGGACACGACCTACGAGCAGTACTTC. Its coded protein is CASSRDTTYEQYF.